Presented here are 6 T cell receptor beta chains from one specimen sequenced in a study of cytomegalovirus exposure and HLA in healthy donors. PCR amplification relied on 60 Vbeta primers (plus 13 Jbeta primers). Using immunoSEQ multiplex PCR, the repertoire was profiled, and TCRdb retains in-frame clones only, with some absent. The sample lists under 150,000 clones, about 87% occurring once. The sample consisted of PBMCs. The receptor source for this set is a young woman in good health and CMV-seronegative.

The chain employs TRBV30 and TRBJ2-1; TRBD2 matches 16 bases. Germline V gene sequence: CDR1 GTSNPN, CDR2 SVGIG (reference sequence). The CDR3 runs to 18 residues. The J segment lost 4 bases and the V segment lost 7 bases, leaving 13 bases of the junction unmatched. CDR3 DNA: TGTGCCTCCGGCGAAGGGACTAGCGGGAGGGCCACTTACAATGAGCAGTTCTTC. Its translation is CASGEGTSGRATYNEQFF.

The rearrangement links TRBV4-3 to TRBJ2-1; D ambiguous. This CDR3 is 15 amino acids long. The germline gives CDR1 LGHNA, CDR2 YSLEER. The germline V and J ends were trimmed by 0 bases and 8 bases, with 14 bases remaining between them. Here the CDR3 reads CASSQDRVGWDEQFF. The CDR3, as DNA: TGCGCCAGCAGCCAAGATCGCGTCGGGTGGGATGAGCAGTTCTTC.

V and J are TRBV28 and TRBJ1-2; TRBD1 matches at 9 bases. The CDR3 runs to 14 residues. The germline V gene has CDR1 MDHEN and CDR2 SYDVKM. Trimming removed 10 bases from V and 0 bases from J; junction bases left unmatched: 6. The CDR3 here is CATTQGAANYGYTF. The CDR3 DNA reads as TGTGCCACTACACAGGGGGCGGCTAACTATGGCTACACCTTC.

The rearrangement links TRBV30 to TRBJ2-7, with 7 bases aligning to TRBD1. In germline, CDR1 is GTSNPN, CDR2 SVGIG (reference sequence). The CDR3 covers 12 residues. V dropped 7 bases and J dropped 3; count of bases not matched to a gene: 6. The CDR3 nucleotides are TGTGCCTCAGAGGGACAGAGCTACGAGCAGTACTTC. Translation gives CASEGQSYEQYF.

The chain couples TRBV5-1 to TRBJ2-4; 7 nucleotides line up with TRBD1. With V trimmed by 2 bases and J by 7 bases, 9 bases remained unmatched. The length of the CDR3 is 15 residues. Germline CDR1 SGHRS, CDR2 YFSETQ. The CDR3 region is CASSFSGGESNIQYF. In DNA form, the CDR3 reads TGCGCCAGCAGCTTCTCAGGGGGAGAATCGAACATTCAGTACTTC. Full variable domain (remainder filled in from reference TRBV5-1 and TRBJ2-4): KAGVTQTPRYLIKTRGQQVTLSCSPISGHRSVSWYQQTPGQGLQFLFEYFSETQRNKGNFPGRFSGRQFSNSRSEMNVSTLELGDSALYLCASSFSGGESNIQYFGAGTRLSVL.

This chain uses TRBV15 with TRBJ1-5; the match to TRBD1 covers 7 bases. V dropped 5 bases and J dropped 5; count of bases not matched to a gene: 6. The CDR3 has 14 residues. Germline CDR1 is LNHNV and CDR2 is YYDKDF (reference sequence). CDR3 loop: CATSPWTGDQPQHF. In DNA form, the CDR3 reads TGTGCCACCAGCCCCTGGACAGGAGATCAGCCCCAGCATTTT.